The entry below describes one T cell receptor beta chain. These data are taken from a study of CD8 T cells in Susac syndrome. The authors reverse transcribed roughly 0.5 to 1 ug RNA with random hexamers. TCRdb ran MiXCR on the immunoSEQ multiplex PCR reads and lists one entry per CDR3 protein. The sample holds roughly 120,000 distinct CDR3 sequences, 90% to 95% seen once. In germline, CDR1 is MNHNS, CDR2 SASEGT. V was shortened by 2 bases and J by 0 bases, with 29 bases between the two germline ends. This CDR3 spans 22 amino acids. The clonotype was recovered from a human donor in good health. The sample comprised CD4+ T cells from PBMCs. The J gene is TRBJ2-4, the V gene TRBV6-1, with D unclear. The CDR3 protein is CASSELLYTHPAVPLAKNIQYF. The CDR3 DNA is TGTGCCAGCAGTGAACTTCTCTATACCCACCCGGCCGTACCTCTAGCCAAAAACATTCAGTACTTC.